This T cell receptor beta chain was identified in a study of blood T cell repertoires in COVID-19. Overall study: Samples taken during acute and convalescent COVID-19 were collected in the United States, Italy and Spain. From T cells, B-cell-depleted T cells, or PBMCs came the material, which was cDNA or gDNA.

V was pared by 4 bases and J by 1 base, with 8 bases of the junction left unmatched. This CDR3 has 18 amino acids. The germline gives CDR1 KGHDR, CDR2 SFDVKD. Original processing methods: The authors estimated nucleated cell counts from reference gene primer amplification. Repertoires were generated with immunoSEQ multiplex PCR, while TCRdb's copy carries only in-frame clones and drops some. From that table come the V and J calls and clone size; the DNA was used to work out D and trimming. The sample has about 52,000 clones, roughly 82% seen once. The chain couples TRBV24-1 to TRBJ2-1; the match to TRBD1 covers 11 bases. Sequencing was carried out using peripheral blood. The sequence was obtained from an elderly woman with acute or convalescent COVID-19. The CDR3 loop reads CATSDAKRDRGSYNEQFF. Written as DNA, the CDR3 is TGTGCCACCAGTGACGCCAAGCGGGACAGGGGGTCCTACAATGAGCAGTTCTTC.